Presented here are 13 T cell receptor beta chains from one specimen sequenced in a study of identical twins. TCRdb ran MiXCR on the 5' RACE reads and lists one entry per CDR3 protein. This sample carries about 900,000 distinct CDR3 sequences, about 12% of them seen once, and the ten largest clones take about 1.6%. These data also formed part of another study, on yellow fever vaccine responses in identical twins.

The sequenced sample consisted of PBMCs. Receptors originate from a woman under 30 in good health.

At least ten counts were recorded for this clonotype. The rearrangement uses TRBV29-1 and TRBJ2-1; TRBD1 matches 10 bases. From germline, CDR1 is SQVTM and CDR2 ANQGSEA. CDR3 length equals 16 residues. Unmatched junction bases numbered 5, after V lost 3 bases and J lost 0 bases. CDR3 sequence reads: CSVEPRQGASYNEQFF. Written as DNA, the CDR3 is TGCAGCGTTGAGCCAAGACAGGGGGCCTCCTACAATGAGCAGTTCTTC.

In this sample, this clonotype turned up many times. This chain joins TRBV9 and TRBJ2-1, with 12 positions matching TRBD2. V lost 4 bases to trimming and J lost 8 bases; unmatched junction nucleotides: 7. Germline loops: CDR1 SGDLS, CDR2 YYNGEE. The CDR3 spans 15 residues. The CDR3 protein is CASSTRLAGVHEQFF. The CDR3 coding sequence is TGTGCCAGCAGCACCCGACTAGCGGGAGTGCATGAGCAGTTCTTC.

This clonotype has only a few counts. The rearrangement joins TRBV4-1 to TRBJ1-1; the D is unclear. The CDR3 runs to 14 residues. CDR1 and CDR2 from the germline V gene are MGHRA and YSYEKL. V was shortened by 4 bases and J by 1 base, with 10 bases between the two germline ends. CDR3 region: CASSRVERNTEAFF. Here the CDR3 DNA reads TGCGCCAGCAGCCGAGTGGAGCGGAACACTGAAGCTTTCTTT.

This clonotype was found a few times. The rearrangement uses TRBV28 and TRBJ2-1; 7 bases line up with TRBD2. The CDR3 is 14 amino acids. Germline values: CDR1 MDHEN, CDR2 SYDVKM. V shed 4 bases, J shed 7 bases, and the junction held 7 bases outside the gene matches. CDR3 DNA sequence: TGTGCCAGCAGTTATGGACTAGGCGGGAATGAGCAGTTCTTC. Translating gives CASSYGLGGNEQFF.

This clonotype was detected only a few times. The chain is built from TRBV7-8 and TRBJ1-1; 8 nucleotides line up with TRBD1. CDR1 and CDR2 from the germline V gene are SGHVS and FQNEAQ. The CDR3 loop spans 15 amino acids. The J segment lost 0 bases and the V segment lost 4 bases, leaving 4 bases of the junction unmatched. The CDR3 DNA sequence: TGTGCCAGCAGCTCAGTACAGGGGGTGAACACTGAAGCTTTCTTT. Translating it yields CASSSVQGVNTEAFF. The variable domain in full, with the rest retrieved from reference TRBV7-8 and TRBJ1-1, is GAGVSQSPRYKVAKRGQDVALRCDPISGHVSLFWYQQALGQGPEFLTYFQNEAQLDKSGLPSDRFFAERPEGSVSTLKIQRTQQEDSAVYLCASSSVQGVNTEAFFGQGTRLTVV.

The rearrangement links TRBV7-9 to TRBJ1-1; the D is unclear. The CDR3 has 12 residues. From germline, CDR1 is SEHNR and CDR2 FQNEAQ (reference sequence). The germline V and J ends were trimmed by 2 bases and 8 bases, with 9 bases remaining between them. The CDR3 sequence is CASSLTELEAFF. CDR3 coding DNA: TGTGCCAGCAGCTTAACCGAACTCGAAGCTTTCTTT.

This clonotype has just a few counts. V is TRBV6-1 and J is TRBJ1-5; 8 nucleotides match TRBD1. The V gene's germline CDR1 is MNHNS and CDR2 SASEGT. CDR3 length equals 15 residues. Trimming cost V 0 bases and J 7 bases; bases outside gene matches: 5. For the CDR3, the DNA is TGTGCCAGCAGTGAAGCAGGGGACAGGACCCAGCCCCAGCATTTT. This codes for CASSEAGDRTQPQHF.

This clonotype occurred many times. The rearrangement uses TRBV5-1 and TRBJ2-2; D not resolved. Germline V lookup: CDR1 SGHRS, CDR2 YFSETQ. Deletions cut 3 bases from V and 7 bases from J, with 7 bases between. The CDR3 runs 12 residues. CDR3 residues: CASSYDRGELFF. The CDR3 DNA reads TGCGCCAGCAGCTACGACCGCGGGGAGCTGTTTTTT.

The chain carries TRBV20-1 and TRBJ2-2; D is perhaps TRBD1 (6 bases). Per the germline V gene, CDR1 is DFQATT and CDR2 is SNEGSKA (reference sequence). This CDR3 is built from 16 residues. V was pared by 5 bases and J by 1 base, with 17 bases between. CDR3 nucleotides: TGCAGTGCTTCAACGGCCGGGACAATGAACACCGGGGAGCTGTTTTTT. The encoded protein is CSASTAGTMNTGELFF.

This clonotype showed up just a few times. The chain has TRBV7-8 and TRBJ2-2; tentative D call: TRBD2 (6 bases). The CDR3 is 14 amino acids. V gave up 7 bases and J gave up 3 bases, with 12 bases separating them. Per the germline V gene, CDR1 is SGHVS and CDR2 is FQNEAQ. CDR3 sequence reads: CASNPLAYTGELFF. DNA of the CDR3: TGTGCCAGCAACCCACTAGCTTACACCGGGGAGCTGTTTTTT.

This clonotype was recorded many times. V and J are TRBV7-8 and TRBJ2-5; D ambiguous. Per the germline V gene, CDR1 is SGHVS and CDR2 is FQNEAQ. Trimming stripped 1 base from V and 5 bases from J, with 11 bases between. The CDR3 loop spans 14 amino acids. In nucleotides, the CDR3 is TGTGCCAGCAGCTTAGTGGGCGGTGAGGAGACCCAGTACTTC. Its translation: CASSLVGGEETQYF.

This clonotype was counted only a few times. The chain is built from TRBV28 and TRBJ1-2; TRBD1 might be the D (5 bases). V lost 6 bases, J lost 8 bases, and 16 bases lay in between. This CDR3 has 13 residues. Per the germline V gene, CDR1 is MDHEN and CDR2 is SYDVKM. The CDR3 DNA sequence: TGTGCCAGCAGCCGCGGGACCTCCCGGGGCTACACCTTC. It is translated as CASSRGTSRGYTF.

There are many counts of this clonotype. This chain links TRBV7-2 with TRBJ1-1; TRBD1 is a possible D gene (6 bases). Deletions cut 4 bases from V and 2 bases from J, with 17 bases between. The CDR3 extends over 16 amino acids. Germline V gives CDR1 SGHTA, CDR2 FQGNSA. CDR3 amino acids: CASSSYTGQINTEAFF. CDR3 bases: TGTGCCAGCAGCTCATATACAGGACAGATTAACACTGAAGCTTTCTTT.